These T cell receptor beta chains were read from a single sample in a study of cytomegalovirus exposure and HLA in healthy donors. Some clones are missing from TCRdb's copy, which holds only in-frame ones; the method was immunoSEQ multiplex PCR. The sample carries some 150,000 clones, approximately 90% recorded once. Sequenced: PBMCs. All receptors derive from a woman aged 25 to 39 in good health and CMV-seronegative. The CDR3 runs from the conserved cysteine through the conserved F or W.

v_call cdr3_aa
TRBV7-9 CASSLSPIRGTGGELFF
TRBV29-1 CSVDRGFFDEQFF
TRBV6-1 CASRTGQGSGQPQHF
TRBV7-9 CASSLADQPQHF
TRBV28 CASSSGQGAGQPQHF
TRBV6-5 CASSYSGTTGGYTF
TRBV25-1 CASSESVAGGNEQFF
TRBV28 CASSLVGHSYEQYF
TRBV11-2 CASSFLSGGTYNEQFF
TRBV30 CAWNRGSYGYTF
TRBV10-3 CAFSDRPNEKLFF
TRBV7-2 CASSLDQLRGRGEQFF
TRBV6-1 CASSEYGTGGSREKLFF
TRBV10-3 CAISEVRGGPNQPQHF
TRBV4-3 CASSQDRGQYEQYF
TRBV6-5 CASSYPGQVNTEAFF
TRBV7-9 CASSLEYGRAEQFF
TRBV5-5 CASSLVDTFGEQYF
TRBV4-2 CASSHGQVRYSNQPQHF
TRBV19 CASSIRGLNSNQPQHF
TRBV5-1 CASSFTGLRLPYEQYF
TRBV28 CASSGTANNEQFF
TRBV6-1 CASRFSGTVYEQYF
TRBV15 CATSRGLIAPLDTIYF
TRBV18 CASSPPGAGGSYGYTF
TRBV19 CASSTVESTGGFGYTF
TRBV28 CASSPPGTRINEQYF
TRBV11-2 CASSLDRPDTQYF
TRBV28 CASSLPWTSTAQETQYF
TRBV9 CASSPPRRGGSYNEQFF
TRBV28 CASGNRGRGSNQPQHF
TRBV6-6 CASLSGRNNNEQFF
TRBV18 CASSPEARQDEVFF
TRBV7-8 CASSLGGVTWGTTGELFF
TRBV28 CASNRDRTNYGYTF
TRBV29-1 CSVGGTGASSGNTIYF
TRBV9 CASSETDSGSTEAFF
TRBV2 CASSVFIFDGDWEDGYTF
TRBV28 CASASVGQGANNQETQYF
TRBV7-9 CASSSPRGIGNYGYTF